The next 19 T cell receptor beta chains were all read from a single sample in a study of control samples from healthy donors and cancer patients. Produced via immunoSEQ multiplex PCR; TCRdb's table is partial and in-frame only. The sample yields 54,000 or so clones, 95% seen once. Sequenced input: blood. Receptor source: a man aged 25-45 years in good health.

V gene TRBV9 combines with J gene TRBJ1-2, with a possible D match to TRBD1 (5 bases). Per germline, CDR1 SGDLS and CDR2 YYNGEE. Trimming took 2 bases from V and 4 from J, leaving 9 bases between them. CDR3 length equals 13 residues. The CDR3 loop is CASSVQGGYGYTF. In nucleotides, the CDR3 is TGTGCCAGCAGCGTGCAGGGTGGCTATGGCTACACCTTC. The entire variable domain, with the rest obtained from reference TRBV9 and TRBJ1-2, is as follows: DSGVTQTPKHLITATGQRVTLRCSPRSGDLSVYWYQQSLDQGLQFLIQYYNGEERAKGNILERFSAQQFPDLHSELNLSSLELGDSALYFCASSVQGGYGYTFGSGTRLTVV.

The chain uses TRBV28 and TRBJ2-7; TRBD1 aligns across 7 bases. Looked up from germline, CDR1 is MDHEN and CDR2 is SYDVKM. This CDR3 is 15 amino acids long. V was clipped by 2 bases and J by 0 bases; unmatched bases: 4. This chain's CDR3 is CASSLTGQNSYEQYF. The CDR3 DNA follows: TGTGCCAGCAGTTTAACGGGACAGAACTCCTACGAGCAGTACTTC.

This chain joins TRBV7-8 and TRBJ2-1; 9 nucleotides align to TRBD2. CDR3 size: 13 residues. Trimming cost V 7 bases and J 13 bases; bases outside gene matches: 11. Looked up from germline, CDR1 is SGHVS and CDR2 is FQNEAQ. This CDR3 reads CASTSRREGHQFF. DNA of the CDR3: TGTGCCAGCACCTCGAGGCGGGAGGGCCATCAGTTCTTC.

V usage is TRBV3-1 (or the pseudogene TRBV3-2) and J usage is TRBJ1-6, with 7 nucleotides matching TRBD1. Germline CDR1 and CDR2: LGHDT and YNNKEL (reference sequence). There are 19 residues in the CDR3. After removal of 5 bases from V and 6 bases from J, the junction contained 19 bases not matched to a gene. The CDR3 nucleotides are TGTGCCAGCAGCTTTCAAGGACAACCGGGACAGTGGCGTAATTCACCCCTCCACTTT. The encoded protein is CASSFQGQPGQWRNSPLHF.

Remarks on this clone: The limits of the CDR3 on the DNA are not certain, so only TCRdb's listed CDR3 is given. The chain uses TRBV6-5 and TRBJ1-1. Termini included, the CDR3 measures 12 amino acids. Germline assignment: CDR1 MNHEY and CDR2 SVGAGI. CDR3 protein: CASILDYTEAFF.

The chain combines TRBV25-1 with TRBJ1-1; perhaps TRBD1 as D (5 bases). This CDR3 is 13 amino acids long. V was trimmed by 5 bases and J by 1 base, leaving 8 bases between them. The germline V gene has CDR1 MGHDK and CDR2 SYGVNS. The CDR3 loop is CASSTTANTEAFF. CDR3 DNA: TGTGCCAGCAGTACGACAGCGAACACTGAAGCTTTCTTT.

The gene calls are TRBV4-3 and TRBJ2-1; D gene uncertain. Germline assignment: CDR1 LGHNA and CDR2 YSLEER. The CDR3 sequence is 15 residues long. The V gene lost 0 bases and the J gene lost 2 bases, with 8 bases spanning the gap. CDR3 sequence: CASSQDRMAYNEQFF. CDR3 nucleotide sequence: TGCGCCAGCAGCCAAGACAGGATGGCCTACAATGAGCAGTTCTTC.

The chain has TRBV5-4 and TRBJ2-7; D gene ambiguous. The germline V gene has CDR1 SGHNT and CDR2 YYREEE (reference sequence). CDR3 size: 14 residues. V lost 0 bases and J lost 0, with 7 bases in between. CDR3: CASSLEGPSYEQYF. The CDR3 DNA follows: TGTGCCAGCAGCTTGGAAGGACCCTCCTACGAGCAGTACTTC.

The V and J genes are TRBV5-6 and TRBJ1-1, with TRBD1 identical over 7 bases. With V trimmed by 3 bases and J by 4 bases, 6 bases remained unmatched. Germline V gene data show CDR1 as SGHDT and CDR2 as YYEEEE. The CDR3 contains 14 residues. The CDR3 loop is CASSSGGEGTEAFF. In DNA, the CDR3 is TGTGCCAGCAGCTCAGGGGGAGAGGGCACTGAAGCTTTCTTT.

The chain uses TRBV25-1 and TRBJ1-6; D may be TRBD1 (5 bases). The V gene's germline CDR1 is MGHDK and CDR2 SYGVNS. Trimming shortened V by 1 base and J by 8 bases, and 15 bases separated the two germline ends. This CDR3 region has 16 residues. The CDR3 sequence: CASSEFRRRADSPLHF. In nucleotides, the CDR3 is TGTGCCAGCAGTGAATTCCGGCGCAGGGCTGATTCACCCCTCCACTTT. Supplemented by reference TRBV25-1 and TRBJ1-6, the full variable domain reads EADIYQTPRYLVIGTGKKITLECSQTMGHDKMYWYQQDPGMELHLIHYSYGVNSTEKGDLSSESTVSRIRTEHFPLTLESARPSHTSQYLCASSEFRRRADSPLHFGNGTRLTVT.

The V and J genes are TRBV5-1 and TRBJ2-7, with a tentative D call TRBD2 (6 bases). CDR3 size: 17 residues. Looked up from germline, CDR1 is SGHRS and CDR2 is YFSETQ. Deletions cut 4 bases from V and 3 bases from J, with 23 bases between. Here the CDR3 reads CASSLSGVVDIIYEQYF. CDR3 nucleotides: TGCGCCAGCAGCCTGTCGGGGGTCGTCGACATCATCTACGAGCAGTACTTC.

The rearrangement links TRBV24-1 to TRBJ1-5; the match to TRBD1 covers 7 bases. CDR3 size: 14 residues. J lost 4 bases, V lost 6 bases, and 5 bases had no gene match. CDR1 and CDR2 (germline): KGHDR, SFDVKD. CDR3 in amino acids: CATSPQGGNQPQHF. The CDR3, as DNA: TGTGCCACCAGTCCGCAGGGGGGAAATCAGCCCCAGCATTTT.

CDR3: CASSLVSLGSGSDQPQHF. In DNA form, the CDR3 reads TGTGCCAGCAGCTTGGTGTCCCTGGGGTCGGGGTCAGATCAGCCCCAGCATTTT. The V call is TRBV7-9, the J call TRBJ1-5; D uncertain. V gave up 3 bases and J gave up 5 bases, with 23 bases separating them. Germline-derived CDR1 and CDR2 are SEHNR and FQNEAQ (reference sequence). This CDR3 has 18 amino acids.

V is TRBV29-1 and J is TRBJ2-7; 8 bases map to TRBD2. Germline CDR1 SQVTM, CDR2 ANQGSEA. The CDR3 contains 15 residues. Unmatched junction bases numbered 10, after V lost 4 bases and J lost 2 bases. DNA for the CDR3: TGCAGCGTTGTCCCGCCGGGACTAGGGGCCTACGAGCAGTACTTC. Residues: CSVVPPGLGAYEQYF.

Here the CDR3 DNA reads TGTGCCAGCAGCCTACCCACCGGGGGCCTGATGGATGAGCAGTTCTTC. Protein product: CASSLPTGGLMDEQFF. The chain recombines TRBV7-9 with TRBJ2-1; possibly TRBD1 or TRBD2 for D (6 bases each). CDR1 is SEHNR, CDR2 FQNEAQ, per germline (reference sequence). The CDR3 covers 16 residues. V was clipped by 5 bases and J by 8 bases, with 22 bases between them.

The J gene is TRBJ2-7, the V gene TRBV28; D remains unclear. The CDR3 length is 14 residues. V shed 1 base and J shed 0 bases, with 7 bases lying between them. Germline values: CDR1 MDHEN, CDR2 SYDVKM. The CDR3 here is CASSLLQNSYEQYF. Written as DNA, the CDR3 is TGTGCCAGCAGTTTATTACAGAACTCCTACGAGCAGTACTTC.

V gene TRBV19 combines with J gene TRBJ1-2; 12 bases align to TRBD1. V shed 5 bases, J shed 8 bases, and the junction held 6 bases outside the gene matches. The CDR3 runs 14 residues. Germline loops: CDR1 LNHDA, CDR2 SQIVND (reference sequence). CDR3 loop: CASSVGQGAGGYTF. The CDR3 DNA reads TGTGCCAGTAGTGTGGGACAGGGGGCAGGAGGCTACACCTTC. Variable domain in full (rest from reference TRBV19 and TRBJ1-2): DGGITQSPKYLFRKEGQNVTLSCEQNLNHDAMYWYRQDPGQGLRLIYYSQIVNDFQKGDIAEGYSVSREKKESFPLTVTSAQKNPTAFYLCASSVGQGAGGYTFGSGTRLTVV.

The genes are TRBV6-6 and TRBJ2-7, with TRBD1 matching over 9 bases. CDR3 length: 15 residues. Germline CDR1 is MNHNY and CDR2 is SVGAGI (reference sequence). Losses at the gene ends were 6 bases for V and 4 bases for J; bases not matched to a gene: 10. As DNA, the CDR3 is TGTGCCAGCAGAACTACCGGGACAGGGATATACGAGCAGTACTTC. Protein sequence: CASRTTGTGIYEQYF.

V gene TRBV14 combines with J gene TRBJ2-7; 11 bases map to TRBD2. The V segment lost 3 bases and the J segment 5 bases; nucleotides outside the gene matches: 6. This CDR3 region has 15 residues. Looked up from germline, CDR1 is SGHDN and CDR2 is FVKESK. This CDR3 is CASSHLTSGVNEQYF. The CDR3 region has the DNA TGTGCCAGCAGCCACCTGACTAGCGGGGTTAACGAGCAGTACTTC.